This TCR beta chain was sequenced for a study of T cell changes during pregnancy in multiple sclerosis (dated by TCRdb to about 2019). Broadly, across the study: The study examined how the T cell repertoire changed over the course of pregnancy in women with multiple sclerosis.

The sample holds one count of this clone. Its antigen is currently not known. No base-level quality is on record; no much larger clone is a single base apart. Receptor libraries were prepared by the immunoSEQ multiplex PCR assay. The immuneACCESS repertoire file appears here via TCRdb, limited to in-frame rearrangements. These files lack a portion of the clones; in checked studies, under half of the deficit traces to unresolved V genes, and the cause of the others is not known. The sample table holds approximately 44,000 clones, of which 85% to 90% were seen once. The top ten clonotypes cover around 0.5% of the sample. As encoded in the germline V gene, CDR1 is SGHVS while CDR2 is FQNEAQ. The germline ends are 13 bases apart after V is trimmed by 7 bases and J by 3 bases. The CDR3 runs 13 amino acids, cysteine and phenylalanine included. Only CDR3 DNA remains: 39 bases, in frame from the first base.

Recombination linked TRBV7-8 to TRBJ2-7; the D gene is perhaps TRBD1, on 6 matching bases. The clonotype originates from a female donor with multiple sclerosis, enrolled in a pregnancy study. Material: CD4+ T cells from peripheral blood mononuclear cells, obtained in the first trimester of pregnancy. The CDR3 sequence is CASTQGGRYEQYF. At the DNA level, the sequence is TGTGCCAGCACCCAAGGGGGACGCTACGAGCAGTACTTC.